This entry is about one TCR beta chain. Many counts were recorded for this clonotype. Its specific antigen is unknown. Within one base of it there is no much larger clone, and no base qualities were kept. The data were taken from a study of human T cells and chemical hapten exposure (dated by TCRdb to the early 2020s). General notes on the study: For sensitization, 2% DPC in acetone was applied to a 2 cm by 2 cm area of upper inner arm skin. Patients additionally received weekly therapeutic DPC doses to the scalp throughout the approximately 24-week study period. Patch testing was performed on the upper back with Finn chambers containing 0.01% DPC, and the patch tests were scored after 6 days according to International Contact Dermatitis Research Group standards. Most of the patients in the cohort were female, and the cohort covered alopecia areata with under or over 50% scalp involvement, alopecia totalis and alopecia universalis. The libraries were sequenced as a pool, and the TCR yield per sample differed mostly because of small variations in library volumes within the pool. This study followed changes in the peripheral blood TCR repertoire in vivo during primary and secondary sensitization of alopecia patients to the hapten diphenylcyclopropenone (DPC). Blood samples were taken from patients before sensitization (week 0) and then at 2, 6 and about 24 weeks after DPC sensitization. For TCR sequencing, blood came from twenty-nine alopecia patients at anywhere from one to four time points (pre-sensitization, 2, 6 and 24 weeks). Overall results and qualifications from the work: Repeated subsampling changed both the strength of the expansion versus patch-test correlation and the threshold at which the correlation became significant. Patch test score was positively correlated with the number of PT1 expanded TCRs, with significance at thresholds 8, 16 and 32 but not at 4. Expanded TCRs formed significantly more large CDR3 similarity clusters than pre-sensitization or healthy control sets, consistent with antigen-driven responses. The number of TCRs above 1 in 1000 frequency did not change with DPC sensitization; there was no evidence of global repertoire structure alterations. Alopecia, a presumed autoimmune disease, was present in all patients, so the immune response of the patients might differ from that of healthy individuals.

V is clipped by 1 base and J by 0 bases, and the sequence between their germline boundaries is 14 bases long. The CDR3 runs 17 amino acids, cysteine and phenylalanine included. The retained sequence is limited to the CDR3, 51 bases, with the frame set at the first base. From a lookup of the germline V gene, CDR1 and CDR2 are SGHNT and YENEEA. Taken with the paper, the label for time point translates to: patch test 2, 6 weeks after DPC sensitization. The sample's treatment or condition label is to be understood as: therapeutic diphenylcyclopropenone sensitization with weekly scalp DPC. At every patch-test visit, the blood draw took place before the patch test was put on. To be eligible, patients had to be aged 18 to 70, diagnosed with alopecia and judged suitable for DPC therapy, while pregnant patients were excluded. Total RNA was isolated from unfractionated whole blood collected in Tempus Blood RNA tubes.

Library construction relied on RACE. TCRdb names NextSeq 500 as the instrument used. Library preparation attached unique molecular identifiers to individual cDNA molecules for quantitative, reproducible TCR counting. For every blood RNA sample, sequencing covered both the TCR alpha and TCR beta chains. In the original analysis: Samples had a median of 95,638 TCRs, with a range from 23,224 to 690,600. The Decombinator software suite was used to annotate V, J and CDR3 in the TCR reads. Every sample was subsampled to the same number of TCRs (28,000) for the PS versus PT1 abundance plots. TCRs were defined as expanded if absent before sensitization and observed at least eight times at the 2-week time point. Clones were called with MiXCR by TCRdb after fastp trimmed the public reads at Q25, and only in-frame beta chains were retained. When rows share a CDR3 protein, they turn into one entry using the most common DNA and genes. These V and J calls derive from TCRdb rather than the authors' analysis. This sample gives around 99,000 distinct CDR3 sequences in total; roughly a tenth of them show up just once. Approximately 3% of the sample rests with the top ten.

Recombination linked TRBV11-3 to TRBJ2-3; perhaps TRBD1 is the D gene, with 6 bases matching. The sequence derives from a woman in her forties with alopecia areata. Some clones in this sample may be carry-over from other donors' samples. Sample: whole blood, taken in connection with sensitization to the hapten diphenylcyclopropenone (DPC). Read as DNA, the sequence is TGTGCCAGCAGCTTAGGGCAGGACAGCCCTAGCACAGATACGCAGTATTTT. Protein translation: CASSLGQDSPSTDTQYF.